The T cell receptor beta chain described here comes from a study of OX40 agonist ivuxolimab in advanced cancers. Clones were read by immunoSEQ multiplex PCR, and TCRdb kept only the in-frame ones, dropping some. The sample comprises about 150,000 clones, 90% to 95% of which are singletons, and roughly 1% rests with the top ten. Looked up from germline, CDR1 is MGHDK and CDR2 is SYGVNS. The length of the CDR3 is 12 residues. Trimming removed 9 bases from V and 7 bases from J, with 15 bases in between. A note on this clone: What it binds is unknown.

General study results and limits: More expanded clones were seen, on average, in CD8+ T cells than in CD4+.

This TCR was recovered from an adult with an advanced solid tumor such as melanoma, head and neck, liver or kidney cancer. J is TRBJ1-2 and V is TRBV25-1; D may be TRBD1 (5 bases). Sample: CD4+ or CD8+ T cells sorted from blood, taken in a trial of the OX40 agonist ivuxolimab. In DNA, the CDR3 is TGTGCCAGAACGTGGGGTAGGGGTGGCTACACCTTC. Protein product: CARTWGRGGYTF.